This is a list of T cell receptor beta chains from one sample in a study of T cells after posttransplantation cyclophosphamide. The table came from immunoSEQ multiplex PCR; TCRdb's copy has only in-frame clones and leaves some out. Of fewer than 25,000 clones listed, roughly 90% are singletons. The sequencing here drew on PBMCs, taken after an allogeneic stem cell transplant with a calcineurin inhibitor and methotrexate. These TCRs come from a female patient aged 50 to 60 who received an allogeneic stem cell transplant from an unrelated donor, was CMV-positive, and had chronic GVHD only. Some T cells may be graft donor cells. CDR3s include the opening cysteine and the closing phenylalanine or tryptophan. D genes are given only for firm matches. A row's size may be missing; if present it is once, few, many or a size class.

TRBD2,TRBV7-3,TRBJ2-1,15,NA,TGTGCCAGCAGCTTAGCGGGAGGGCCCTACAATGAGCAGTTCTTC,CASSLAGGPYNEQFF
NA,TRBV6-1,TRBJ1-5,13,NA,TGTGCCAGCAAATTATATAGCAATCAGCCCCAGCATTTT,CASKLYSNQPQHF
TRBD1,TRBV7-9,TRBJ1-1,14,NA,TGTGCCAGCAGCGTAGGACAGGGGTACACTGAAGCTTTCTTT,CASSVGQGYTEAFF
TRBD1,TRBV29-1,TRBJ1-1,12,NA,TGCAGCGTTTTAGGACAGGGGAGTGAAGCTTTCTTT,CSVLGQGSEAFF
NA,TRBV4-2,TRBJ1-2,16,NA,TGTGCCAGCAGCCCTGGGGCGATTGGACAGCTCTATGGCTACACCTTC,CASSPGAIGQLYGYTF
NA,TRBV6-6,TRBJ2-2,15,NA,TGTGCCAGCAGTGCTTTACTAGGGAACACCGGGGAGCTGTTTTTT,CASSALLGNTGELFF
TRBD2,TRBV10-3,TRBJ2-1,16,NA,TGTGCCATCAGTGAGATAGACAGCGGGAGGGCGTATGAGCAGTTCTTC,CAISEIDSGRAYEQFF
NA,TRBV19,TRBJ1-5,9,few,TGTGCGGGGGGTCAGCCCCAGCATTTT,CAGGQPQHF
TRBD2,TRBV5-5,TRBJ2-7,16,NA,TGTGCCAGCAGCTTGCGCCCGGCGGGAGGGCCCTACGAGCAGTACTTC,CASSLRPAGGPYEQYF
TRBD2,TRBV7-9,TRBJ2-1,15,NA,TGTGCCAGCAGCTCGAGGACTAGCGGGCGTACTGAGCAGTTCTTC,CASSSRTSGRTEQFF